The 8 T cell receptor beta chains listed next were all sequenced from one sample in a study of blood T cell repertoires in COVID-19. TCRdb's copy holds only in-frame clones and misses some; the assay was immunoSEQ multiplex PCR. The sample yields around 140,000 clones, 81% seen once. The specimen sequenced was peripheral blood. The receptors originated from a woman aged 55-70 years with active or convalescent COVID-19.

A few counts support this clone. The chain couples TRBV19 to TRBJ1-1; the D is unclear. Germline V lookup: CDR1 LNHDA, CDR2 SQIVND (reference sequence). V was clipped by 6 bases and J by 1 base, with 12 bases between them. The CDR3 extends over 14 amino acids. The chain's CDR3 is CASRGGRRNTEAFF. Written as DNA, the CDR3 is TGTGCCAGTAGGGGAGGGAGGAGGAACACTGAAGCTTTCTTT.

The sample holds a few counts of this clone. The V call is TRBV30, the J call TRBJ1-2; a weak D match, TRBD1 (5 bases). Trimming removed 4 bases at V and 1 base at J, with 10 bases between. Germline values: CDR1 GTSNPN, CDR2 SVGIG (reference sequence). There are 13 residues in the CDR3. CDR3 amino acids: CAWMRGGNYGYTF. CDR3 sequence (DNA): TGTGCCTGGATGCGGGGGGGTAACTATGGCTACACCTTC.

This rearrangement joins TRBV21-1 to TRBJ1-6; the DNA was not compared with TRBD1, the D call given in the table. TRBV21-1 is an annotated pseudogene. The CDR3 extends over 17 amino acids. The CDR3, as DNA: TGTGCCAGCAGCAAAGGGCCTACGGACAGATGTAATTCACCCCTCCACTTT. As protein: CASSKGPTDRCNSPLHF.

This clone was observed a few times. V gene TRBV6-5 combines with J gene TRBJ2-2; 7 bases align to TRBD1. This CDR3 contains 16 residues. Germline V gene sequence: CDR1 MNHEY, CDR2 SVGAGI. Unmatched junction bases numbered 9, after V lost 4 bases and J lost 4 bases. The CDR3 DNA reads TGTGCCAGCAGTTGGGACAGCTCTATGGGCACCGGGGAGCTGTTTTTT. This codes for CASSWDSSMGTGELFF.

V gene TRBV18 combines with J gene TRBJ1-1; TRBD1 matches 9 bases. Germline loops: CDR1 KGHSH, CDR2 LQKENI. V dropped 5 bases and J dropped 3; count of bases not matched to a gene: 4. The CDR3 has 14 residues. The CDR3 here is CASSSRTGDTEAFF. In DNA, the CDR3 is TGTGCCAGCTCATCACGGACAGGGGACACTGAAGCTTTCTTT.

This clone was recorded only once. This sequence joins TRBV19 and TRBJ2-1; 9 positions agree with TRBD2. Trimming cost V 3 bases and J 8 bases; bases outside gene matches: 8. CDR1 is LNHDA, CDR2 SQIVND, per germline (reference sequence). The CDR3 extends over 15 amino acids. The CDR3: CASSIIAGGIDEQFF. CDR3 sequence (DNA): TGTGCCAGTAGTATTATCGCGGGGGGGATCGATGAGCAGTTCTTC.

The chain couples TRBV28 to TRBJ2-5; 8 bases align to TRBD1. The CDR3 loop spans 14 amino acids. With 5 bases clipped from V and 5 bases from J, the junction kept 7 bases outside the gene matches. Looked up from germline, CDR1 is MDHEN and CDR2 is SYDVKM. In nucleotides, the CDR3 is TGTGCCAGCAGTCCGGCAGGGGGCGAGGAGACCCAGTACTTC. This encodes CASSPAGGEETQYF.

This clone was observed a handful of times. The CDR3 DNA follows: TGTGCCAGCATGTTGAGGCTAGAAGCTTTCTTT. It is translated as CASMLRLEAFF. The chain carries TRBV2 and TRBJ1-1, with D uncertain. V dropped 7 bases and J dropped 8 bases, with 11 bases sitting between them. This CDR3 spans 11 amino acids. The germline CDR1 and CDR2 sequences are SNHLY and FYNNEI. Full variable domain (remainder filled in from reference TRBV2 and TRBJ1-1): EPEVTQTPSHQVTQMGQEVILRCVPISNHLYFYWYRQILGQKVEFLVSFYNNEISEKSEIFDDQFSVERPDGSNFTLKIRSTKLEDSAMYFCASMLRLEAFFGQGTRLTVV.